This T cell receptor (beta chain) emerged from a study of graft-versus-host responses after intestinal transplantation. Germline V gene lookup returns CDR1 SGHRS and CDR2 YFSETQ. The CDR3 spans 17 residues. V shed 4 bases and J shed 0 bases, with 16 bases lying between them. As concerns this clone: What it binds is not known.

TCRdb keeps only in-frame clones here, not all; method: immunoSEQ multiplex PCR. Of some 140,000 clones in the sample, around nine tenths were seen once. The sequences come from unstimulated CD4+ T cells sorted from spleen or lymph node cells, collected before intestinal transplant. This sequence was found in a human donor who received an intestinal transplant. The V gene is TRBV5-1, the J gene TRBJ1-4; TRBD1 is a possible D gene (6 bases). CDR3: CASSVEGVAATNEKLFF. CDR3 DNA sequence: TGCGCCAGCAGCGTCGAGGGGGTAGCGGCAACTAATGAAAAACTGTTTTTT.